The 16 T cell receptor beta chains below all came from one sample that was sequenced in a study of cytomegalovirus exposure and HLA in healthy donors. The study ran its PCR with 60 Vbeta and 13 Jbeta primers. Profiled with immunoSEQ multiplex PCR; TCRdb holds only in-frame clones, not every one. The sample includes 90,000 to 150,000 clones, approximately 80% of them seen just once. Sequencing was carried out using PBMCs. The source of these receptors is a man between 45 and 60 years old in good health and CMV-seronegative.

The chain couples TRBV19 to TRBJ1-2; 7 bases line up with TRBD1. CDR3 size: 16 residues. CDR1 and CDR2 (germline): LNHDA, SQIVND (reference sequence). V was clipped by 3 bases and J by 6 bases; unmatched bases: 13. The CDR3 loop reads CASSITPPQGNNGYTF. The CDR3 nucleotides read TGTGCCAGTAGTATTACCCCCCCACAGGGGAACAATGGCTACACCTTC. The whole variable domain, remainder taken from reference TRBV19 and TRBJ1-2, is DGGITQSPKYLFRKEGQNVTLSCEQNLNHDAMYWYRQDPGQGLRLIYYSQIVNDFQKGDIAEGYSVSREKKESFPLTVTSAQKNPTAFYLCASSITPPQGNNGYTFGSGTRLTVV.

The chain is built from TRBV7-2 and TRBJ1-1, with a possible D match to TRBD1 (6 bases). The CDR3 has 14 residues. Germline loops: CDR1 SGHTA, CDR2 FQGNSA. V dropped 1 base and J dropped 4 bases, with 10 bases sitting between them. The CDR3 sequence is CASSLVGRGTEAFF. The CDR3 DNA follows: TGTGCCAGCAGCTTAGTGGGCAGGGGCACTGAAGCTTTCTTT.

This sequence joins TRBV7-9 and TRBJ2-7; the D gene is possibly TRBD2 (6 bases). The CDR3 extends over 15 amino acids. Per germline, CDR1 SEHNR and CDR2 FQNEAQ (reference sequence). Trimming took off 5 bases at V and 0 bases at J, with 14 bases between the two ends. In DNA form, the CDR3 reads TGTGCCAGCAGCCCGACCGCGGGGAGCTCCTACGAGCAGTACTTC. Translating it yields CASSPTAGSSYEQYF.

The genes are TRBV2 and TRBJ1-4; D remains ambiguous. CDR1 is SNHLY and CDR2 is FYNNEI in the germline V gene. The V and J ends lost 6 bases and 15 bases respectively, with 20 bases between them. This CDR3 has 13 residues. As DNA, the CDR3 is TGTGCCAGCAGCACTAGGATCGACACCGTGGTGTTTTTT. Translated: CASSTRIDTVVFF.

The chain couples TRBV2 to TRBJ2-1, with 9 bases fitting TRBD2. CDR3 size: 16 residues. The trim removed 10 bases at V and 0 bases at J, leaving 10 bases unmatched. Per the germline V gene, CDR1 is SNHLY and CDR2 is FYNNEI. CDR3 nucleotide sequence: TGTGCCACCATAGCGGGGGCCGACAGCTCCTACAATGAGCAGTTCTTC. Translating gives CATIAGADSSYNEQFF.

CDR3 region: CASSGDSSYEQYF. CDR3 DNA sequence: TGTGCCAGCAGCGGGGACAGCTCCTACGAGCAGTACTTC. The V gene is TRBV9, the J gene TRBJ2-7, with TRBD1 matching 7 bases. The CDR3 is made up of 13 amino acids. V gave up 3 bases and J gave up 0 bases; unmatched junction bases: 0. Germline-derived CDR1 and CDR2 are SGDLS and YYNGEE. Based on the CDR3 plus reference TRBV9 and TRBJ2-7, the full variable domain is DSGVTQTPKHLITATGQRVTLRCSPRSGDLSVYWYQQSLDQGLQFLIQYYNGEERAKGNILERFSAQQFPDLHSELNLSSLELGDSALYFCASSGDSSYEQYFGPGTRLTVT.

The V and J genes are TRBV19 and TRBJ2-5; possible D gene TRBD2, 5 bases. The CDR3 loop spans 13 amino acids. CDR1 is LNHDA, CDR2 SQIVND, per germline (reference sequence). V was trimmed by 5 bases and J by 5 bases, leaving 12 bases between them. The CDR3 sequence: CASSGRAGETQYF. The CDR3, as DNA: TGTGCCAGTAGTGGGCGGGCGGGCGAGACCCAGTACTTC.

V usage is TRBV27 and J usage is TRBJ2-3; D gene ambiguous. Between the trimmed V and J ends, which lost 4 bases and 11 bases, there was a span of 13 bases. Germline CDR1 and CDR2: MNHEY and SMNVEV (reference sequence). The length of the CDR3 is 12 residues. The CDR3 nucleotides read TGTGCCAGCAGTTCTACCGGGTCTCAGCAGTATTTT. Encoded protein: CASSSTGSQQYF.

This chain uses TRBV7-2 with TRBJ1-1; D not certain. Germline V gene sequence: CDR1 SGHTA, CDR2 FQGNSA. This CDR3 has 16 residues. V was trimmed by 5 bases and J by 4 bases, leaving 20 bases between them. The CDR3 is CASSRTRPHTGTEAFF. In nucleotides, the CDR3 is TGTGCCAGCAGCCGTACAAGACCCCATACGGGCACTGAAGCTTTCTTT.

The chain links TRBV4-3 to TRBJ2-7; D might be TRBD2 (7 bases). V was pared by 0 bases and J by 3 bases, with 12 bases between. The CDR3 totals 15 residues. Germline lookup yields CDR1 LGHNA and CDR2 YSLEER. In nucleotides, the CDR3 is TGCGCCAGCAGCCAAGAAGGGAGGGGGGGCTACGAGCAGTACTTC. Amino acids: CASSQEGRGGYEQYF.

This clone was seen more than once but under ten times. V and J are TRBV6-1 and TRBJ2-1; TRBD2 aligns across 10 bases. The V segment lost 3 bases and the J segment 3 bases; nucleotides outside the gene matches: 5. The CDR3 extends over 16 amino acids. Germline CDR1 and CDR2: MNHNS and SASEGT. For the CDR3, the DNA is TGTGCCAGCAGTGAGGGACTAGCGATCCTCTACAATGAGCAGTTCTTC. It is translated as CASSEGLAILYNEQFF.

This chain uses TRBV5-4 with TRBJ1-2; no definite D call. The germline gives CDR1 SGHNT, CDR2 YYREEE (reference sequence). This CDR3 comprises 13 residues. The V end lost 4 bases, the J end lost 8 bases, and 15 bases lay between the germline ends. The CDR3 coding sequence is TGTGCCAGCAGCGAAACAGTACGACCGGGCTACACCTTC. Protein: CASSETVRPGYTF.

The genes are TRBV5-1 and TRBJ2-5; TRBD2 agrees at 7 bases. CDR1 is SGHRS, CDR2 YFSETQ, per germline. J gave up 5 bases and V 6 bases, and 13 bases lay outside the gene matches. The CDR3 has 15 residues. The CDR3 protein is CASIRDYTSWETQYF. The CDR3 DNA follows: TGCGCCAGCATCCGGGACTACACGTCCTGGGAGACCCAGTACTTC. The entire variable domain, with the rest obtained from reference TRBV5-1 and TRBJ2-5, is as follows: KAGVTQTPRYLIKTRGQQVTLSCSPISGHRSVSWYQQTPGQGLQFLFEYFSETQRNKGNFPGRFSGRQFSNSRSEMNVSTLELGDSALYLCASIRDYTSWETQYFGPGTRLLVL.

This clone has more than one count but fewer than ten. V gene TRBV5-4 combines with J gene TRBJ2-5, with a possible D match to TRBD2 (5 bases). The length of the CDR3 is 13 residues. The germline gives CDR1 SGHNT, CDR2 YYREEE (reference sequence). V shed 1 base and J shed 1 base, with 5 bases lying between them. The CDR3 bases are TGTGCCAGCAGCTTGAGCGGCCAAGAGACCCAGTACTTC. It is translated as CASSLSGQETQYF.

The chain's CDR3 is CAWGWGQGGISFELFF. The CDR3, as DNA: TGTGCCTGGGGTTGGGGCCAGGGAGGGATATCCTTTGAACTGTTTTTT. This sequence joins TRBV30 and TRBJ1-4; D might be TRBD1 (5 bases). Trimming cost V 5 bases and J 12 bases, with 28 bases left between them. The CDR3 sequence is 16 residues long. Germline-derived CDR1 and CDR2 are GTSNPN and SVGIG (reference sequence). The whole variable domain, remainder taken from reference TRBV30 and TRBJ1-4, is SQTIHQWPATLVQPVGSPLSLECTVEGTSNPNLYWYRQAAGRGLQLLFYSVGIGQISSEVPQNLSASRPQDRQFILSSKKLLLSDSGFYLCAWGWGQGGISFELFFGSGTQLSVL.

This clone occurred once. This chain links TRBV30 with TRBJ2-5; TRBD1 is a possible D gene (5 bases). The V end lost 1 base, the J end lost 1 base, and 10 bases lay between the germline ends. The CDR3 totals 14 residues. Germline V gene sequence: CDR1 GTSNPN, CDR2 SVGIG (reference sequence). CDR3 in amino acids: CAWSGFQGQETQYF. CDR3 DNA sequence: TGTGCCTGGAGTGGGTTCCAGGGCCAAGAGACCCAGTACTTC. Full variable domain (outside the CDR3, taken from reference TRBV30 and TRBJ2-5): SQTIHQWPATLVQPVGSPLSLECTVEGTSNPNLYWYRQAAGRGLQLLFYSVGIGQISSEVPQNLSASRPQDRQFILSSKKLLLSDSGFYLCAWSGFQGQETQYFGPGTRLLVL.